The T cell receptor (beta chain) under discussion was sequenced for a study of cytomegalovirus exposure and HLA in healthy donors. It was with 60 Vbeta and 13 Jbeta primers that the PCR ran. Produced via immunoSEQ multiplex PCR; TCRdb's table is partial and in-frame only. The sample consists of roughly 120,000 clones, roughly 80% of them appearing once. V dropped 4 bases and J dropped 0 bases, with 13 bases sitting between them. This CDR3 region has 16 residues. Germline-derived CDR1 and CDR2 are ENHRY and SYGVKD. Specimen: PBMCs. V is TRBV10-3 and J is TRBJ2-1; D call uncertain. The TCR originated in a woman in her 30s in good health and CMV-seropositive. CDR3 region: CAISAGSLSSYNEQFF. The CDR3 DNA sequence: TGTGCCATCAGTGCAGGCAGCTTGAGCTCCTACAATGAGCAGTTCTTC.